Listed here are 26 T cell receptor beta chains from one sample, sequenced in a study of T cells after yellow fever vaccination. In TCRdb, the 5' RACE reads were re-called with MiXCR into one record per CDR3 protein. This sample has about 30,000 distinct CDR3 sequences, with 6.3% found just once. The sequencing used PBMCs, either bulk or a sorted T-cell subset (CD4+, CD8+, memory, or dextramer-sorted; not recorded which), collected on the day of the yellow fever booster vaccination. Source of these receptors: a man aged 25 to 40 who received the YFV17D yellow fever vaccine.

This clonotype appeared many times. The chain links TRBV15 to TRBJ2-6, with D perhaps assigned TRBD1 or TRBD2 (5 bases each). CDR1 and CDR2 from the germline V gene are LNHNV and YYDKDF (reference sequence). Trimming removed 1 base at V and 1 base at J, with 5 bases between. The CDR3 totals 15 residues. This chain's CDR3 is CATSRGGSGANVLTF. CDR3 DNA: TGTGCCACCAGCAGAGGGGGGTCTGGGGCCAACGTCCTGACTTTC.

The J gene is TRBJ1-5, the V gene TRBV28; TRBD1 is a possible D gene (5 bases). V dropped 11 bases and J dropped 2 bases, with 16 bases sitting between them. The CDR3 length is 14 residues. Germline values: CDR1 MDHEN, CDR2 SYDVKM. The CDR3 is CALARGGGNQPQHF. In nucleotides, the CDR3 is TGTGCCCTCGCGCGGGGGGGGGGCAATCAGCCCCAGCATTTT.

V is TRBV20-1 and J is TRBJ2-1; TRBD1 aligns across 7 bases. J was trimmed by 7 bases and V by 6 bases; bases with no gene match: 6. The germline CDR1 and CDR2 sequences are DFQATT and SNEGSKA (reference sequence). This CDR3 has 12 amino acids. The CDR3 DNA sequence: TGCAGTGCCCGGACAGGCTTTAATGAGCAGTTCTTC. Translated, it gives CSARTGFNEQFF.

This clonotype has at least ten counts. This chain joins TRBV7-9 and TRBJ2-1, with TRBD1 as a possible D gene (5 bases). The CDR3 loop spans 15 amino acids. Germline lookup yields CDR1 SEHNR and CDR2 FQNEAQ (reference sequence). The V end was cut by 4 bases, the J end by 7 bases, with 17 bases between. The CDR3 reads CASSWFGQGSNEQFF. The DNA for the CDR3 is TGTGCCAGCAGCTGGTTCGGGCAGGGCTCAAATGAGCAGTTCTTC.

Only a few counts were recorded for this clonotype. CDR3 DNA sequence: TGCAGTGCTCGGGCGGGAGGCAATCGGGAGACCCAGTACTTC. Protein: CSARAGGNRETQYF. The chain links TRBV20-1 to TRBJ2-5; 8 positions match TRBD2. The CDR3 contains 14 residues. The V segment lost 5 bases and the J segment 5 bases; nucleotides outside the gene matches: 10. Germline values: CDR1 DFQATT, CDR2 SNEGSKA (reference sequence).

This clonotype came up many times. V gene TRBV7-9 combines with J gene TRBJ1-3; TRBD1 is a possible D gene (6 bases). Germline CDR1 reads SEHNR; CDR2 reads FQNEAQ (reference sequence). Trimming removed 3 bases from V and 0 bases from J, with 12 bases in between. CDR3 length: 16 amino acids. Here the CDR3 DNA reads TGTGCCAGCAGCTTGTGGGGGCGCAGCTCTGGAAACACCATATATTTT. It encodes CASSLWGRSSGNTIYF.

The chain carries TRBV7-3 and TRBJ2-6; TRBD1 aligns across 7 bases. With V trimmed by 5 bases and J by 0 bases, 10 bases remained unmatched. Germline-derived CDR1 and CDR2 are SGHTA and FQGTGA. The CDR3 has 18 residues. CDR3: CASSPIGTANSGANVLTF. The CDR3 bases are TGTGCCAGCAGCCCTATCGGGACAGCCAACTCTGGGGCCAACGTCCTGACTTTC.

This clonotype was counted ten times or more. The chain links TRBV5-4 to TRBJ2-5; 8 bases line up with TRBD1. V was clipped by 2 bases and J by 2 bases; unmatched bases: 2. Per the germline V gene, CDR1 is SGHNT and CDR2 is YYREEE (reference sequence). There are 14 residues in the CDR3. CDR3 bases: TGTGCCAGCAGCTTAACAGGGGGGCAAGAGACCCAGTACTTC. This sequence encodes CASSLTGGQETQYF.

This clonotype was seen repeatedly, ten times or more. This rearrangement joins TRBV12-3 or TRBV12-4 to TRBJ2-2, with 9 bases identical to TRBD1. CDR3 size: 14 residues. J gave up 7 bases and V 8 bases, and 8 bases lay outside the gene matches. The CDR3 loop reads CASLRDRVNGELFF. The CDR3 coding sequence is TGTGCCAGCCTTCGGGACAGGGTGAACGGGGAGCTGTTTTTT.

In this sample, this clonotype turned up a few times. This chain connects TRBV6-2 or TRBV6-3 to TRBJ2-7; D remains ambiguous. The germline V gene has CDR1 MNHEY and CDR2 SVGEGT. This CDR3 has 12 amino acids. With 10 bases removed from V and 7 bases from J, the gap between germline ends came to 17 bases. The CDR3 here is CATSTITGEQYF. The CDR3 DNA sequence: TGTGCCACTTCTACTATCACGGGTGAGCAGTACTTC.

This clonotype was picked up many times. The chain uses TRBV7-2 and TRBJ2-3; 8 bases are shared with TRBD2. V trimming: 5 bases; J trimming: 4 bases; junction bases outside the gene matches: 5. Germline V gene lookup returns CDR1 SGHTA and CDR2 FQGNSA. The CDR3 length is 14 residues. CDR3 sequence reads: CASSLGLAADTQYF. The CDR3 DNA reads TGTGCCAGCAGCCTCGGACTAGCTGCAGATACGCAGTATTTT.

This clonotype was seen only a few times. The V call is TRBV7-6, the J call TRBJ2-5; 9 nucleotides match TRBD2. CDR3 length: 15 residues. CDR1 SGHVS and CDR2 FNYEAQ come from the germline V gene. The V segment lost 1 base and the J segment 5 bases; nucleotides outside the gene matches: 5. In DNA, the CDR3 is TGTGCCAGCAGCTTAGGTGCGGGAGGGACGGAGACCCAGTACTTC. It translates to CASSLGAGGTETQYF.

In this sample, this clonotype turned up many times. V is TRBV4-3 and J is TRBJ2-2; D tentatively reads TRBD1 or TRBD2 (6 bases each). V was clipped by 0 bases and J by 5 bases, with 16 bases between them. CDR1 is LGHNA, CDR2 YSLEER, per germline. The CDR3 sequence is 17 residues long. The CDR3 coding sequence is TGCGCCAGCAGCCAAGATTATGGGGGGCGCTGGACCGGGGAGCTGTTTTTT. This translates into CASSQDYGGRWTGELFF.

This clonotype was recorded many times. V gene TRBV12-3 or TRBV12-4 combines with J gene TRBJ2-7, with TRBD2 as a possible D gene (6 bases). V was shortened by 6 bases and J by 3 bases, with 12 bases between the two germline ends. The CDR3 runs to 13 residues. DNA for the CDR3: TGTGCCAGCAGATCCTCCGGGGGCTACGAGCAGTACTTC. Translated, it gives CASRSSGGYEQYF.

This clonotype was observed many times. The genes are TRBV7-2 and TRBJ1-4, with a possible D match to TRBD1 (5 bases). The CDR3 consists of 16 residues. Germline CDR1 reads SGHTA; CDR2 reads FQGNSA. V lost 5 bases, J lost 0 bases, and 13 bases lay in between. This chain's CDR3 is CASSRVSGSTNEKLFF. The CDR3 DNA is TGTGCCAGCAGCCGAGTGTCAGGGTCAACTAATGAAAAACTGTTTTTT.

In this sample, this clonotype turned up many times. The chain uses TRBV24-1 and TRBJ2-1, with D possibly TRBD2 on 5 matching bases. Trimming cost V 4 bases and J 7 bases, with 10 bases left between them. Per germline, CDR1 KGHDR and CDR2 SFDVKD. This CDR3 has 13 residues. The CDR3 region is CATSEGSRNEQFF. CDR3 nucleotides: TGTGCCACCAGTGAGGGGAGTCGGAATGAGCAGTTCTTC.

This clonotype was picked up many times. This rearrangement joins TRBV10-3 to TRBJ1-5, with D possibly TRBD1 on 5 matching bases. This CDR3 comprises 14 residues. Germline V CDR1 and CDR2: ENHRY, SYGVKD. Trimming took off 4 bases at V and 4 bases at J, with 11 bases between the two ends. CDR3 region: CAISASGTNQPQHF. The CDR3 DNA follows: TGTGCCATCAGTGCTTCCGGGACGAATCAGCCCCAGCATTTT.

This clonotype appeared many times. V is TRBV6-2 or TRBV6-3 and J is TRBJ2-3; 7 nucleotides align to TRBD2. The V and J ends lost 7 bases and 4 bases, in that order; junction bases with no gene match: 5. Germline V lookup: CDR1 MNHEY, CDR2 SVGEGT. The CDR3 sequence is 13 residues long. CDR3: CASNGRESDTQYF. The CDR3 DNA reads TGTGCCAGCAACGGGCGGGAGTCAGATACGCAGTATTTT.

This clonotype has more than one count but fewer than ten. This sequence joins TRBV20-1 and TRBJ2-1; 9 bases are shared with TRBD1. The CDR3 is 13 amino acids. Germline CDR1 is DFQATT and CDR2 is SNEGSKA (reference sequence). V lost 7 bases and J lost 3; bases outside the gene matches: 4. CDR3 sequence (DNA): TGCAGTGGAACAGGGGGCGTCTACAATGAGCAGTTCTTC. It encodes CSGTGGVYNEQFF.

Turning to this clonotype: A much larger clone lies a single base off, so this may be a read error. The chain combines TRBV5-6 with TRBJ2-7; D is undetermined. The CDR3 is made up of 11 amino acids. CDR1 is SGHDT, CDR2 YYEEEE, per germline. The V end lost 4 bases, the J end lost 3 bases, and 5 bases lay between the germline ends. Here the CDR3 reads CASSRFYEQYF. CDR3 sequence (DNA): TGTGCCAGCAGCCGTTTCTACGAGCAGTACTTC.

This clonotype was observed many times. V and J are TRBV12-3 or TRBV12-4 and TRBJ1-5; D gene ambiguous. With 2 bases removed from V and 1 base from J, the gap between germline ends came to 6 bases. The CDR3 spans 14 residues. CDR3 sequence: CASSLSASNQPQHF. CDR3 sequence (DNA): TGTGCCAGCAGTTTATCGGCGAGCAATCAGCCCCAGCATTTT.

Concerning this clonotype: A much larger clone differs from this one at a single base, so this may be a read error. The chain links TRBV5-1 to TRBJ2-5; 10 positions match TRBD1. The V gene's germline CDR1 is SGHRS and CDR2 YFSETQ. Losses at the gene ends were 0 bases for V and 4 bases for J; bases not matched to a gene: 9. This CDR3 comprises 17 residues. The CDR3 nucleotides read TGCGCCAGCAGCTTGGATCCGGGGACAGGGGCTCGAGAGACCCAGTACTTC. Its translation: CASSLDPGTGARETQYF.

This clonotype was observed once. Given a much more abundant clone one base away, this may be a read error. The chain employs TRBV7-6 and TRBJ2-5; D is perhaps TRBD2 (5 bases). CDR1 and CDR2 (germline): SGHVS, FNYEAQ. Trimming left V 0 bases short and J 5 bases short, with 10 bases between. The CDR3 is 14 amino acids. CDR3: CASSLAGVWETQYF. The DNA for the CDR3 is TGTGCCAGCAGCTTAGCGGGAGTGTGGGAGACCCAGTACTTC.

In this sample, this clonotype turned up many times. V is TRBV20-1 and J is TRBJ2-7; TRBD2 is a possible D gene (5 bases). V was pared by 1 base and J by 2 bases, with 15 bases between. There are 15 residues in the CDR3. In germline, CDR1 is DFQATT, CDR2 SNEGSKA (reference sequence). CDR3 sequence: CSARVERPTPYEQYF. For the CDR3, the DNA is TGCAGTGCTAGAGTGGAGCGGCCCACACCCTACGAGCAGTACTTC.

The sample holds many counts of this clonotype. The V gene is TRBV20-1, the J gene TRBJ1-5, with TRBD1 matching over 8 bases. The trim removed 0 bases at V and 4 bases at J, leaving 2 bases unmatched. The germline CDR1 and CDR2 sequences are DFQATT and SNEGSKA (reference sequence). CDR3 length: 14 residues. The CDR3 loop is CSAREGQVNQPQHF. Here the CDR3 DNA reads TGCAGTGCTAGAGAGGGACAGGTTAATCAGCCCCAGCATTTT.

Ten or more counts support this clonotype. The chain employs TRBV27 and TRBJ1-5, with a tentative D call TRBD1 (5 bases). Germline V lookup: CDR1 MNHEY, CDR2 SMNVEV (reference sequence). This CDR3 comprises 15 residues. Trimming took off 2 bases at V and 2 bases at J, with 10 bases between the two ends. The CDR3 DNA is TGTGCCAGCAGTTTACTTCAGGGCGGCAATCAGCCCCAGCATTTT. The encoded protein is CASSLLQGGNQPQHF.